This is a list of T cell receptor beta chains from one sample in a study of T cell responses to AZD1222 COVID-19 vaccine. TCRdb keeps only in-frame clones here, not all; method: immunoSEQ multiplex PCR. This sample has roughly 150,000 clones; more than 70% occur once, and the top ten carry 3% to 4%. This material consisted of peripheral blood, taken on day 0 of MenACWY control vaccination. The receptor set was obtained from an adult in good health. Both conserved end residues are trimmed from each CDR3.

>TRBJ2-5|TRBV19
ASRGTGGEETQY
>TRBJ2-2|TRBV6-2/TRBV6-3
ASSYSLRSGTGELF
>TRBJ1-1|TRBV4-3
ASSQELKGEAF
>TRBJ2-3|TRBV5-1
ASSLERRTDTQY
>TRBJ2-4|TRBV24-1
ATSDLTDIQY
>TRBJ1-6|TRBV5-6
ASSARKTGGLSPLH
>TRBJ2-7|TRBV6-2/TRBV6-3
ASSSQGMHEQY
>TRBJ2-4|TRBV30
AWSRRGNRNIQY
>TRBJ2-5|TRBV7-2
ASSLEINQETQY
>TRBJ2-5|TRBV7-8
ASSLGYRGGETQY
>TRBJ2-3|TRBV6-6
ASSPRGAGITDTQY
>TRBJ1-4|TRBV5-1
ASSLTGGSNEKLF
>TRBJ2-7|TRBV18
ASLSGQSPAEQY
>TRBJ1-3|TRBV5-1
ASRSDPGSSGNTIY
>TRBJ1-4|TRBV28
AIGQGTSEKLF
>TRBJ2-1|TRBV12-5
ASGLGGTLGINNEQF
>TRBJ2-1|TRBV7-9
ASSTKTDGEQF
>TRBJ1-3|TRBV7-2
ASSFEAGNTIY
>TRBJ1-1|TRBV5-6
ASSLVQADEAF
>TRBJ1-2|TRBV12-3/TRBV12-4
ASSPRTEGRYT
>TRBJ1-3|TRBV4-2
ASSQDPGRGSAGNTIY
>TRBJ2-7|TRBV4-1
ASSQDLYEQY
>TRBJ2-1|TRBV7-3
ASSHNLAGGDNEQF
>TRBJ1-1|TRBV12-3/TRBV12-4
ATGQGLNTEAF
>TRBJ1-1|TRBV25-1
ASSEYEGPGVTEAF
>TRBJ2-3|TRBV2
ASSGTGSPTDTQY
>TRBJ1-5|TRBV9
ASSRDRGLEPQH
>TRBJ2-2|TRBV5-1
ASSRQDLATGELF
>TRBJ1-2|TRBV30
AWDRNYGYT
>TRBJ2-3|TRBV15
ATSRGTSGKRDTQY
>TRBJ2-7|TRBV5-1
ASSPIHLEEQY
>TRBJ2-7|TRBV4-2
ASSRNPGVPDEQY
>TRBJ2-5|TRBV19
ASSLPGTGAGETQY
>TRBJ2-7|TRBV4-2
ASSPGTGVYEQY
>TRBJ1-2|TRBV6-5
ASSYPGSRGYT
>TRBJ2-1|TRBV29-1
SVGDRGEF
>TRBJ2-3|TRBV7-6
ASSLNVAGGSGTDTQY
>TRBJ1-6|TRBV15
ATSTKGTARNSPLH
>TRBJ2-3|TRBV5-1
ASSSQGDRDTQY
>TRBJ1-5|TRBV6-5
ASSYVQGDQPQH
>TRBJ1-6|TRBV7-2
ASSVGTGNSPLH
>TRBJ1-2|TRBV7-8
ASSRTEAGPDT
>TRBJ2-7|TRBV6-5
ASSLGRGSYEQY
>TRBJ2-7|TRBV29-1
SVGSGGTYEQY
>TRBJ2-5|TRBV5-1
ASSEGTGGQETQY
>TRBJ2-5|TRBV9
ASSIGAIHQETQY
>TRBJ1-4|TRBV9
ASSAQGALPNEKLF
>TRBJ1-5|TRBV18
ASSLGQVNNQPQH
>TRBJ1-1|TRBV5-6
ASSLVGTGGFAEAF
>TRBJ2-7|TRBV5-1
ASSLSLDGGGEQY
>TRBJ1-2|TRBV19
ASSIDPQGYYGYT